This T cell receptor (beta chain) was observed in a study of CD8 T cells in ankylosing spondylitis. Study outcomes and limitations: A number of the motif variants had already been described in reactive arthritis synovial fluid and blood. There was a TCR beta motif, made of several highly homologous variants, that appeared characteristic of ankylosing spondylitis blood.

Only a few counts were recorded for this clonotype. Its antigen is unknown. V was clipped by 4 bases and J by 3 bases, with 12 bases between them. This CDR3 spans 13 amino acids. Germline V gives CDR1 DFQATT, CDR2 SNEGSKA (reference sequence). Quantitative 5'-RACE with molecular barcodes was used to make the TCR beta libraries. TCRdb analysed the 5' RACE reads with MiXCR anew, one entry per CDR3 protein. Among a few hundred thousand distinct CDR3 sequences, around 24% were seen once, and the ten largest hold 15% to 20%. This chain joins TRBV20-1 and TRBJ2-5; no definite D call. The sample was blood, either unsorted or a sorted T cell fraction (not recorded which). The clonotype was recovered from a male donor with ankylosing spondylitis. This CDR3 is CSATPGQEETQYF. The CDR3 DNA sequence: TGCAGTGCTACCCCGGGCCAGGAAGAGACCCAGTACTTC.